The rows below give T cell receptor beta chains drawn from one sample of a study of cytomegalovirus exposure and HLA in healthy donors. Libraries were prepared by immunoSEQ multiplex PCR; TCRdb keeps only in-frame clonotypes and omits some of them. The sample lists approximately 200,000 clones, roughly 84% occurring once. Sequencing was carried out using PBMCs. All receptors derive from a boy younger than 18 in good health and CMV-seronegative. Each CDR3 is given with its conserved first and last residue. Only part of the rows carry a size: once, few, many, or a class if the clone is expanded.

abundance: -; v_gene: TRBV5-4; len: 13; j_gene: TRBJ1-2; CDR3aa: CASSLIGDYGYTF
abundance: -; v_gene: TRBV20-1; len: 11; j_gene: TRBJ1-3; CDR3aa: CSAQTGNTIYF
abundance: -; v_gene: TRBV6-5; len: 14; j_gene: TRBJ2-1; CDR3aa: CASSPSQGFGEQFF
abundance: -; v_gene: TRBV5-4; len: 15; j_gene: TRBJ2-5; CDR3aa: CASSLVAGGQETQYF
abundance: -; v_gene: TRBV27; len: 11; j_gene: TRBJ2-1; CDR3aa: CASYSYNEQFF
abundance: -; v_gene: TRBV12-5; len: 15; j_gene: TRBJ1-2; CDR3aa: CASGLVLRGQGGYTF
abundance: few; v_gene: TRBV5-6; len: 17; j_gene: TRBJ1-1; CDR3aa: CASSFKGGAGVNTEAFF
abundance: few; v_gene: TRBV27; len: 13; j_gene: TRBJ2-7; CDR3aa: CASSYRGSYEQYF
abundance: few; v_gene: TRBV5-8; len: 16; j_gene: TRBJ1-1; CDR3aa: CASSQKNRGLDTEAFF
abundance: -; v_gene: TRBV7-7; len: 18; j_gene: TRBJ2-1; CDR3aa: CASSLFPSGGTSYNEQFF
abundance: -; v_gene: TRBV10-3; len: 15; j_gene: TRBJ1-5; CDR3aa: CANSPTGTGNQPQHF
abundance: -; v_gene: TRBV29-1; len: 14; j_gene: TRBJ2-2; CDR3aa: CSVEDQGGTGELFF
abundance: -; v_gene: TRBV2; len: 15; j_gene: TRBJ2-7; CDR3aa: CASSEIGGSTYEQYF
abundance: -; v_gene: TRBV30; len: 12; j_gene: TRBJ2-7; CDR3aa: CAWTGGGYEQYF
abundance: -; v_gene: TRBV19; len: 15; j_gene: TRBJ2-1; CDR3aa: CASSRSGTNHNEQFF
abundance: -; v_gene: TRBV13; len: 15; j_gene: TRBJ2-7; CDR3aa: CASSAAGTGIYEQYF
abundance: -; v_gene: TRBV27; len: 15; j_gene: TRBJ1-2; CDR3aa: CASSTDRRRNYGYTF
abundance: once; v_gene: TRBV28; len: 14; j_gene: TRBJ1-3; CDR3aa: CASSYRSLGNTIYF
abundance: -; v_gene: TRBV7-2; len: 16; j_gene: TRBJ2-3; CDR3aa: CASSLGPRGRTDTQYF
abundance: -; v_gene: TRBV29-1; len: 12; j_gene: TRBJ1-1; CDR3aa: CSVSGLWTEAFF
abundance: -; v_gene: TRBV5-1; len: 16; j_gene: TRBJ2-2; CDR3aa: CASSLIGTGNTGELFF
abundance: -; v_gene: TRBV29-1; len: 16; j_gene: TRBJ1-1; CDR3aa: CSVKQGLLNMNTEAFF
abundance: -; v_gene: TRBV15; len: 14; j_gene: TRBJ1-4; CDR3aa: CATSREDKFGRLFF
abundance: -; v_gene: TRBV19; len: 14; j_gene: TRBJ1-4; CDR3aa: CASSGRGTNEKLFF
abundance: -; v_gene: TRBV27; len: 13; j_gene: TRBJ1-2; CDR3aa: CASSAYRGSGYTF
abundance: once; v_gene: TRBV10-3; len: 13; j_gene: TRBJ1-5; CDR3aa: CAISQQGNQPQHF
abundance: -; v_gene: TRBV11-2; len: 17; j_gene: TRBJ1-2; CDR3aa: CASSLNRQVFSSYGYTF
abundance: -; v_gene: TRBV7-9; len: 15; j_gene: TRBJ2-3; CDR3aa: CASSLIEGRTDTQYF
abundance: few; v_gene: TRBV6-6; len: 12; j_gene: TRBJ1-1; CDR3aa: CASNRGDTEAFF
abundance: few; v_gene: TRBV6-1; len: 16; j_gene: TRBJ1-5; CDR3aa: CASSGPSGAGNQPQHF
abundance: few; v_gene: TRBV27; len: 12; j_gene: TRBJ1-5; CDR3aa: CASKGGNQPQHF
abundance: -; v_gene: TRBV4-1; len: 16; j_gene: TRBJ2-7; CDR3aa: CASSQGFRTSGDKQYF
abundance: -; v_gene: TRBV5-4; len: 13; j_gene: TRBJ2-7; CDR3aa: CASSSYTSYEQYF
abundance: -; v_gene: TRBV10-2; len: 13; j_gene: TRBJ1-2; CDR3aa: CASSEAGGYGYTF
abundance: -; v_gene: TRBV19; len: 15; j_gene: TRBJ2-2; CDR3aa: CASSIAGGTTGELFF
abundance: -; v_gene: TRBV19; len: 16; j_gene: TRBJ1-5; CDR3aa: CASSTSTGLSNQPQHF
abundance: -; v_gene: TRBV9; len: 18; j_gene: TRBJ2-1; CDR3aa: CASSVGTSGGTSYNEQFF
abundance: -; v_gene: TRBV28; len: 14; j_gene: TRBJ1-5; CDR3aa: CASTGGGGNQPQHF
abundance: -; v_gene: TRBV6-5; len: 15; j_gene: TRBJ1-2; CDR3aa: CASSRIAGGIYGYTF
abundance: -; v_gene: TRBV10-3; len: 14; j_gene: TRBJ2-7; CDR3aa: CAIRDSTSNYEQYF
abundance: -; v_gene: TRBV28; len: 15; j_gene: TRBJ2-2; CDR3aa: CASSFDQGATGELFF
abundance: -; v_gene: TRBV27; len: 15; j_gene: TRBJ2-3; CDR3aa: CASKELDGSPDTQYF
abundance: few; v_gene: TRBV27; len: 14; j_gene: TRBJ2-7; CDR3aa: CASSLSWRDYEQYF
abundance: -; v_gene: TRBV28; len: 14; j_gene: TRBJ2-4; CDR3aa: CASSPAGAKNIQYF
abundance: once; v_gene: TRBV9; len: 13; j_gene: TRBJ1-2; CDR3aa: CASSDRADYGYTF
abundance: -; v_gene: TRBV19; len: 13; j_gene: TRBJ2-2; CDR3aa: CAGRNSNTGELFF
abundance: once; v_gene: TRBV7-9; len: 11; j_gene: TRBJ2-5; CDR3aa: CASSVEETQYF
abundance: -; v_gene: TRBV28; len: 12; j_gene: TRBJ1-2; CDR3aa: CASSLRGAGYTF
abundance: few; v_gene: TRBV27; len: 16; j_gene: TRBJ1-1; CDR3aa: CASSFGRALMNTEAFF
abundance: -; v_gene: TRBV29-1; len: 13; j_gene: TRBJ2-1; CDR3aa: CSASDSSYNEQFF
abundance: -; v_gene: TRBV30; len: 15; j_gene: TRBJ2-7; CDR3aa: CAWRDRDRGRREQYF